Listed below are T cell receptor beta chains from one sample, sequenced in a study of CD8 T cells in ankylosing spondylitis. TCRdb used MiXCR to reprocess the 5' RACE reads, holding one entry per CDR3 protein. The sample lists about 440,000 distinct CDR3 sequences, 17% occurring once. Sequenced sample: blood, either unsorted or a sorted T cell fraction (not recorded which). All receptors derive from a male donor with ankylosing spondylitis. The CDR3 runs from the conserved cysteine through the conserved F or W. Fields, in order: D gene, J gene, V gene, clone size, CDR3 protein, CDR3 DNA. The D gene is left open where the match is weak. Clone size, where shown, is once, few, many, or a class for clones that have expanded.

>TRBD1|TRBJ2-3|TRBV7-9|many
CASSARRGTDTQYF
TGTGCCAGCAGTGCTCGCAGGGGGACAGATACGCAGTATTTT
>.|TRBJ2-1|TRBV7-2|many
CASSWQSYNEQFF
TGTGCCAGCAGCTGGCAGAGCTACAATGAGCAGTTCTTC
>.|TRBJ2-5|TRBV29-1|many
CSVDSGAETQYF
TGCAGCGTTGACTCGGGAGCAGAGACCCAGTACTTC
>.|TRBJ2-5|TRBV6-5|.
CASSSNRVQETQYF
TGTGCCAGCAGTTCTAACAGGGTCCAAGAGACCCAGTACTTC
>.|TRBJ2-1|TRBV20-1|few
CSASPTRESGFF
TGCAGTGCTAGTCCGACCCGGGAATCGGGGTTCTTC
>.|TRBJ2-3|TRBV7-9|few
CASALPDTQYF
TGTGCCAGCGCATTGCCAGATACGCAGTATTTT
>.|TRBJ2-4|TRBV5-6|.
CASSAQNIQYF
TGTGCCAGCAGCGCACAAAACATTCAGTACTTC
>TRBD1|TRBJ2-7|TRBV4-3|.
CASSQETGGVYEQYF
TGCGCCAGCAGCCAGGAGACAGGGGGCGTTTACGAGCAGTACTTC
>TRBD1|TRBJ1-1|TRBV10-3|few
CAISTQGGNTEAFF
TGTGCCATCAGCACACAGGGGGGTAACACTGAAGCTTTCTTT
>.|TRBJ2-7|TRBV6-1|few
CASSEGPRHTYEQYF
TGTGCCAGCAGTGAGGGGCCCCGACACACCTACGAGCAGTACTTC
>TRBD1|TRBJ1-1|TRBV20-1|.
CSAGQGTSEAFF
TGCAGTGCTGGACAGGGAACGAGTGAAGCTTTCTTT
>.|TRBJ1-2|TRBV6-1|.
CASGLGEGYGYTF
TGTGCCAGCGGGCTGGGGGAGGGCTATGGCTACACCTTC
>.|TRBJ2-1|TRBV6-5|many
CASSYSPPGYNEQFF
TGTGCCAGCAGTTACTCCCCCCCGGGGTACAATGAGCAGTTCTTC
>.|TRBJ1-1|TRBV18|.
CASSATRGDTEAFF
TGTGCCAGCTCAGCTACTCGGGGGGACACTGAAGCTTTCTTT
>TRBD1|TRBJ2-1|TRBV19|few
CASSDRVGYNEQFF
TGTGCCAGTAGCGACAGGGTAGGATACAATGAGCAGTTCTTC
>.|TRBJ1-6|TRBV12-3/TRBV12-4|.
CASSPDSPNSPLHF
TGTGCCAGCAGTCCGGACAGCCCTAATTCACCCCTCCACTTT
>.|TRBJ2-7|TRBV14|.
CASRPGGSGDEQYF
TGTGCCAGCAGACCAGGAGGGTCAGGTGACGAGCAGTACTTC
>TRBD2|TRBJ2-4|TRBV11-2|.
CASSLLLAELAKNIQYF
TGTGCCAGCAGCTTACTACTAGCGGAACTAGCCAAAAACATTCAGTACTTC
>.|TRBJ1-5|TRBV12-3/TRBV12-4|few
CASSSRTGNQPQHF
TGTGCCAGCAGTTCAAGGACAGGCAATCAGCCCCAGCATTTT
>.|TRBJ1-6|TRBV20-1|.
CSAKSPGRGDSPLHF
TGCAGTGCAAAATCCCCGGGCCGCGGGGATTCACCCCTCCACTTT
>.|TRBJ1-5|TRBV2|few
CASSEARGGQPQHF
TGTGCCAGCAGTGAAGCACGGGGCGGTCAGCCCCAGCATTTT
>.|TRBJ1-6|TRBV5-1|many
CASSLGTASSYNSPLHF
TGCGCCAGCAGCTTGGGGACCGCGAGCTCCTATAATTCACCCCTCCACTTT
>TRBD1|TRBJ1-1|TRBV6-1|.
CASSELGQGTEAFF
TGTGCCAGCAGTGAATTAGGACAGGGCACTGAAGCTTTCTTT
>.|TRBJ1-2|TRBV5-5|few
CASSRTAGSYGYTF
TGTGCCAGCAGCCGGACGGCCGGTAGCTATGGCTACACCTTC
>.|TRBJ2-1|TRBV4-2|few
CASSRLGSGNEQFF
TGTGCCAGCAGCCGTCTCGGGAGTGGGAATGAGCAGTTCTTC
>.|TRBJ1-5|TRBV3-1|.
CASSQTGSPNQPQHF
TGTGCCAGCAGCCAAACAGGGAGCCCCAATCAGCCCCAGCATTTT
>.|TRBJ2-5|TRBV6-1|.
CANSPYQGSEETQYF
TGTGCCAACTCCCCCTACCAGGGTAGTGAAGAGACCCAGTACTTC
>.|TRBJ2-7|TRBV29-1|many
CSVEERYEQYF
TGCAGCGTTGAAGAGAGGTACGAGCAGTACTTC
>TRBD2|TRBJ2-7|TRBV11-1|.
CASSPTAQAGGNSYEQYF
TGTGCCAGCAGCCCGACCGCACAAGCGGGAGGCAACTCCTACGAGCAGTACTTC
>TRBD1|TRBJ2-5|TRBV11-2|many
CASSLGDRDQETQYF
TGTGCCAGCAGCTTAGGGGACAGGGACCAAGAGACCCAGTACTTC
>.|TRBJ2-3|TRBV20-1|few
CSAPLPFGDTQYF
TGCAGTGCTCCCCTCCCGTTCGGAGATACGCAGTATTTT
>TRBD1|TRBJ2-1|TRBV15|few
CATSSVDRGPTYNEQFF
TGTGCCACCAGCAGTGTAGACAGGGGGCCCACCTACAATGAGCAGTTCTTC
>.|TRBJ1-1|TRBV6-4|.
CASSDTYRVERTEAFF
TGTGCCAGCAGTGACACGTACAGGGTGGAGCGCACTGAAGCTTTCTTT
>.|TRBJ1-1|TRBV6-1|few
CAGHSGAPHMNTEAFF
TGTGCCGGACATTCAGGGGCCCCCCACATGAACACTGAAGCTTTCTTT
>TRBD2|TRBJ2-5|TRBV29-1|few
CSVGRAETQYF
TGCAGCGTGGGGAGGGCAGAGACCCAGTACTTC
>.|TRBJ2-3|TRBV29-1|few
CSVEGGSDTQYF
TGCAGCGTTGAAGGGGGGTCTGATACGCAGTATTTT
>TRBD1|TRBJ1-1|TRBV27|few
CASSQVPTGVGEAFF
TGTGCCAGCAGCCAAGTTCCGACAGGGGTTGGTGAAGCTTTCTTT
>TRBD1|TRBJ1-1|TRBV4-1|few
CASSRTGEGRTEAFF
TGCGCCAGCAGCCGGACAGGGGAAGGGCGGACTGAAGCTTTCTTT
>.|TRBJ1-5|TRBV2|few
CASNPEGRQPQHF
TGTGCCAGCAATCCCGAGGGGAGGCAGCCCCAGCATTTT
>TRBD2|TRBJ2-2|TRBV12-3/TRBV12-4|few
CASSNGLAGNTGELFF
TGTGCCAGCAGTAACGGACTAGCGGGAAACACCGGGGAGCTGTTTTTT
>TRBD1|TRBJ2-1|TRBV15|few
CATSRDGQGYNEQFF
TGTGCCACCAGCAGAGACGGACAGGGCTACAATGAGCAGTTCTTC